This T cell receptor (beta chain) was sequenced for a study of CD8+CD57+ T cells in acquired aplastic anemia. Study details: Average DNA yield from sorted CD4+ and CD8+ cells was roughly 3 ug.

CDR1 is MGHRA and CDR2 is YSYEKL in the germline V gene. This CDR3 contains 13 residues. V lost 1 base to trimming and J lost 3 bases, with 6 bases between them. Genomic DNA constituted the template upon which TCR beta VDJ and CDR3 profiling was performed. One entry per CDR3 protein results from TCRdb running MiXCR on the reads. The table records about 200,000 distinct CDR3 sequences, roughly two thirds of them present only once. This clonotype was counted once. The target antigen is unknown. Only patients with CD8+CD57+ cell expansion on flow cytometry were chosen for sequencing. Overall study findings and caveats: CD8+ Simpson's diversity did not differ significantly between patients and controls.

The TCR comes from a human donor with aplastic anemia. The chain carries TRBV4-1 and TRBJ1-2; a weak D match, TRBD1 (5 bases). The specimen sequenced was sorted CD4+, CD8+, or CD8+CD57+ T cells (not recorded which) from PBMCs. CDR3 loop: CASSQVQDYGYTF. The CDR3 DNA reads as TGCGCCAGCAGCCAAGTACAGGACTATGGCTACACCTTC.